The 2 T cell receptor beta chains given below trace back to one sample, sequenced in a study of post-analysis software for immune sequencing data. Unique molecular identifiers were built into the TCR beta cDNA libraries. TCRdb recomputed calls from the PCR reads with MiXCR, one row per CDR3 protein. The table includes about 540,000 distinct CDR3 sequences, 30% to 40% detected once. Study-wide findings and caveats: Patients carried roughly 5 TRBV segments more frequently than controls did, and TRBV5-6, TRBV5-1 and TRBV20-1 were among them.

What these receptors recognize is not known. The sequenced sample consisted of blood. The receptors derive from a girl aged 2-17 years with multiple sclerosis.

The V gene is TRBV6-1, the J gene TRBJ2-7; 11 bases are a match to TRBD1. CDR1 and CDR2 from the germline V gene are MNHNS and SASEGT. This CDR3 is 13 amino acids long. With V trimmed by 8 bases and J by 6 bases, 6 bases remained unmatched. The CDR3 reads CASHWDRGAEQYF. CDR3 sequence (DNA): TGTGCCAGCCATTGGGACAGGGGGGCCGAGCAGTACTTC.

The sample holds a few counts of this clonotype. The chain carries TRBV20-1 and TRBJ2-4, with unresolved D. Between the trimmed V and J ends, which lost 2 bases and 3 bases, there was a span of 17 bases. CDR3 size: 16 residues. Germline assignment: CDR1 DFQATT and CDR2 SNEGSKA (reference sequence). The CDR3 protein is CSARPGRGVGKNIQYF. In DNA, the CDR3 is TGCAGTGCTAGACCCGGGCGAGGCGTTGGCAAAAACATTCAGTACTTC.